One sample yielded the 10 T cell receptor beta chains listed below, sequenced in a study of blood T cell repertoires in COVID-19. Generated by immunoSEQ multiplex PCR, the TCRdb table keeps only in-frame clones and is missing some. The sample comprises 300,000 or so clones, roughly 86% of which are singletons, and approximately 2.9% rests with the top ten. The sequencing input was PBMCs or T cells enriched from blood (not recorded which). The receptors originated from a woman between 45 and 60 years old who had been exposed to COVID-19.

The CDR3 coding sequence is TGTGCCAGCAGCCTAGGGGGACAGGGTCTAAACTATAATTCACCCCTCCACTTT. Translation: CASSLGGQGLNYNSPLHF. The chain carries TRBV28 and TRBJ1-6; 9 nucleotides line up with TRBD1. Losses at the gene ends were 6 bases for V and 3 bases for J; bases not matched to a gene: 12. Germline values: CDR1 MDHEN, CDR2 SYDVKM. The CDR3 consists of 18 residues.

This clone was recorded a few times. The CDR3 region is CASSKRRVDRGLPNQPQHF. Here the CDR3 DNA reads TGTGCCAGCAGCAAAAGGAGGGTCGACAGGGGACTTCCCAATCAGCCCCAGCATTTT. V usage is TRBV21-1 and J usage is TRBJ1-5; the table calls TRBD1, which could not be checked here. TRBV21-1 is noted as a pseudogene. The CDR3 contains 19 residues.

This clone was detected only a few times. V and J are TRBV11-2 and TRBJ1-4, with TRBD1 matching over 8 bases. CDR3 length: 16 amino acids. The J segment lost 5 bases and the V segment lost 5 bases, leaving 10 bases of the junction unmatched. Germline CDR1 is SGHAT and CDR2 is FQNNGV. CDR3 amino acids: CASSPGQGALNEKLFF. The DNA for the CDR3 is TGTGCCAGCAGCCCCGGGCAGGGGGCTCTAAATGAAAAACTGTTTTTT.

CDR3 DNA: TGCGCCAGCAGCCAAGGACAGGGGGCTTACAATGAGCAGTTCTTC. It specifies CASSQGQGAYNEQFF. V usage is TRBV4-1 and J usage is TRBJ2-1, with 10 nucleotides matching TRBD1. The J segment lost 4 bases and the V segment lost 1 base, leaving 1 base of the junction unmatched. The V gene's germline CDR1 is MGHRA and CDR2 YSYEKL. The CDR3 has 15 residues.

CDR3 in amino acids: CASSPLNGNEQFF. DNA for the CDR3: TGTGCCAGCTCACCCCTGAACGGGAATGAGCAGTTCTTC. This chain links TRBV18 with TRBJ2-1; no definite D call. The CDR3 sequence is 13 residues long. Germline V lookup: CDR1 KGHSH, CDR2 LQKENI. The germline V and J ends were trimmed by 3 bases and 7 bases, with 10 bases remaining between them.

This clone was picked up one time. The chain recombines TRBV29-1 with TRBJ1-3; D gene ambiguous. The length of the CDR3 is 14 residues. V lost 7 bases, J lost 0 bases, and 13 bases lay in between. CDR1 is SQVTM and CDR2 is ANQGSEA in the germline V gene. The CDR3 region has the DNA TGCAGCGACCGCCTATTTAGCTCTGGAAACACCATATATTTT. Its translation: CSDRLFSSGNTIYF.

J is TRBJ2-5 and V is TRBV7-9; 9 bases map to TRBD2. The CDR3 totals 17 residues. J gave up 5 bases and V 6 bases, and 16 bases lay outside the gene matches. Germline values: CDR1 SEHNR, CDR2 FQNEAQ (reference sequence). CDR3: CASSQPSSGVLLETQYF. In DNA form, the CDR3 reads TGTGCCAGCAGTCAACCCTCTAGCGGGGTCCTCCTCGAGACCCAGTACTTC.

The rearrangement uses TRBV7-9 and TRBJ2-1; the match to TRBD1 covers 10 bases. CDR3 length: 17 residues. Germline-derived CDR1 and CDR2 are SEHNR and FQNEAQ (reference sequence). V dropped 3 bases and J dropped 6; count of bases not matched to a gene: 11. CDR3 protein: CASSLGSRDRGGNEQFF. The CDR3 coding sequence is TGTGCCAGCAGCTTGGGGTCCCGGGACAGGGGTGGCAATGAGCAGTTCTTC.

The V gene is TRBV30, the J gene TRBJ2-7, with TRBD1 matching 7 bases. V gave up 0 bases and J gave up 3 bases; unmatched junction bases: 5. Germline CDR1 is GTSNPN and CDR2 is SVGIG (reference sequence). The CDR3 loop spans 14 amino acids. CDR3 DNA: TGTGCCTGGAGTGTCGGGACAGTATACTACGAGCAGTACTTC. It yields the protein CAWSVGTVYYEQYF. Variable domain in full (rest from reference TRBV30 and TRBJ2-7): SQTIHQWPATLVQPVGSPLSLECTVEGTSNPNLYWYRQAAGRGLQLLFYSVGIGQISSEVPQNLSASRPQDRQFILSSKKLLLSDSGFYLCAWSVGTVYYEQYFGPGTRLTVT.

The J gene is TRBJ2-5, the V gene TRBV3-1 (or the pseudogene TRBV3-2); D is unresolved. The CDR3 covers 16 residues. In germline, CDR1 is LGHDT, CDR2 YNNKEL (reference sequence). Deletions cut 1 base from V and 2 bases from J, with 14 bases between. CDR3 DNA sequence: TGTGCCAGCAGCCAAGGTTCGCAAACTCTACAAGAGACCCAGTACTTC. Its translation: CASSQGSQTLQETQYF.